A selection of T cell receptor beta chains follows, all from one sample in a study of blood T cell repertoires in COVID-19. Produced via immunoSEQ multiplex PCR; TCRdb's table is partial and in-frame only. The sample holds around 270,000 clones, over 75% seen once. Sequencing used PBMCs or T cells enriched from blood (not recorded which). These receptors all stem from a woman aged 40-49 years who had been exposed to COVID-19. Each CDR3 is given with its conserved first and last residue. A D gene is named only where the DNA matches it firmly. The size field is filled for only some rows; it gives once, few, many or a size class.

D	V	J	size	CDR3	DNA
TRBD1	TRBV6-4	TRBJ1-1	NA	CASSEQGLMTEAFF	TGTGCCAGCAGTGAACAGGGGTTGATGACTGAAGCTTTCTTT
NA	TRBV2	TRBJ2-3	NA	CASSLLTDTQYF	TGTGCCAGCAGCCTCCTCACAGATACGCAGTATTTT
TRBD1	TRBV28	TRBJ1-6	once	CASSPRDRNSPLHF	TGTGCCAGCAGCCCCCGGGACAGGAATTCACCCCTCCACTTT
NA	TRBV4-3	TRBJ2-1	NA	CASSQDDSYNEQFF	TGCGCCAGCAGCCAAGATGACAGCTACAATGAGCAGTTCTTC
NA	TRBV18	TRBJ1-1	NA	CASSPPEGRTRVTEAFF	TGTGCCAGCTCACCACCAGAAGGGCGGACACGGGTTACTGAAGCTTTCTTT
TRBD1	TRBV28	TRBJ1-2	NA	CASSFMGTGSYGYTF	TGTGCCAGCAGTTTTATGGGGACAGGGAGTTATGGCTACACCTTC
NA	TRBV9	TRBJ2-3	NA	CASSGGQGPSVLDTQYF	TGTGCCAGCAGCGGAGGTCAGGGGCCCTCGGTATTAGATACGCAGTATTTT
NA	TRBV20-1	TRBJ2-4	NA	CSASGLFEYF	TGCAGTGCTAGTGGGCTTTTTGAGTACTTC
TRBD1	TRBV5-4	TRBJ2-1	NA	CASSLLGGAFNEQFF	TGTGCCAGCAGCCTGCTAGGGGGCGCGTTTAATGAGCAGTTCTTC
NA	TRBV7-8	TRBJ2-1	NA	CASSYDLAWSSYNEQFF	TGTGCCAGCAGCTATGACCTAGCGTGGTCCTCCTACAATGAGCAGTTCTTC
NA	TRBV28	TRBJ1-2	NA	CASSTTFARGYTF	TGTGCCAGCAGTACTACTTTCGCCCGTGGCTACACCTTC
NA	TRBV4-3	TRBJ2-2	NA	CASSLGRNTGELFF	TGCGCCAGCAGCCTTGGCAGAAACACCGGGGAGCTGTTTTTT
NA	TRBV11-2	TRBJ2-5	NA	CASSLSPLTETQYF	TGTGCCAGCAGCTTAAGCCCCCTAACAGAGACCCAGTACTTC
TRBD1	TRBV5-1	TRBJ2-1	NA	CASSLGDRDYNEQFF	TGCGCCAGCAGCTTGGGGGACAGGGACTACAATGAGCAGTTCTTC
TRBD1	TRBV7-6	TRBJ2-2	NA	CASSTTTQGTGELFF	TGTGCCAGCAGCACTACTACACAGGGGACCGGGGAGCTGTTTTTT
TRBD2	TRBV5-1	TRBJ2-2	NA	CASSSMGLAGNGELFF	TGTGCCAGCAGCTCCATGGGACTAGCGGGAAACGGGGAGCTGTTTTTT
NA	TRBV9	TRBJ2-7	NA	CASSVGEIPTYEQYF	TGTGCCAGTTCCGTTGGAGAGATTCCCACCTACGAGCAGTACTTC
TRBD1	TRBV6-1	TRBJ1-6	once	CASSGEGGWRVNSPLHF	TGTGCCAGCAGTGGAGAAGGGGGCTGGAGGGTTAATTCACCCCTCCACTTT
NA	TRBV24-1	TRBJ2-3	NA	CATSDRTADTQYF	TGTGCCACCAGTGATCGGACAGCAGATACGCAGTATTTT
TRBD1	TRBV7-2	TRBJ2-1	NA	CASSPPGGGQFF	TGTGCCAGCAGCCCACCAGGGGGCGGGCAGTTCTTC
NA	TRBV4-1	TRBJ1-6	NA	CASSQDRDTSYNSPLHF	TGCGCCAGCAGCCAAGATCGAGACACCTCCTATAATTCACCCCTCCACTTT
TRBD1	TRBV5-6	TRBJ1-2	NA	CASSLGQGSIGYTF	TGTGCCAGCAGCCTGGGACAGGGAAGTATCGGCTACACCTTC
NA	TRBV7-9	TRBJ2-3	NA	CASSLGLADTDTQYF	TGTGCCAGCAGCTTGGGGCTGGCGGACACAGATACGCAGTATTTT
TRBD1	TRBV30	TRBJ1-1	once	CAWSLPRTSGTGTNTEAFF	TGTGCCTGGAGTCTGCCCCGCACCTCCGGGACAGGGACAAACACTGAAGCTTTCTTT
TRBD2	TRBV3-1/TRBV3-2	TRBJ2-2	NA	CASSPGTSGTGELFF	TGTGCCAGCAGCCCCGGGACTAGTGGGACGGGGGAGCTGTTTTTT
TRBD1	TRBV18	TRBJ2-5	NA	CASSPKMDRGQETQYF	TGTGCCAGCTCACCAAAGATGGACAGGGGCCAAGAGACCCAGTACTTC
TRBD2	TRBV5-5	TRBJ2-7	NA	CASSSLAGGTYEQYF	TGTGCCAGCAGCTCACTAGCGGGGGGTACCTACGAGCAGTACTTC
NA	TRBV6-5	TRBJ2-1	NA	CASTYGDNEQFF	TGTGCCAGCACCTACGGGGACAATGAGCAGTTCTTC
NA	TRBV5-4	TRBJ1-1	few	CASSLYGTSEAFF	TGTGCCAGCAGCTTGTATGGTACTTCTGAAGCTTTCTTT
TRBD1	TRBV12-3/TRBV12-4	TRBJ1-2	NA	CASSLDRAGYTF	TGTGCCAGCAGTCTAGACAGGGCTGGCTACACCTTC